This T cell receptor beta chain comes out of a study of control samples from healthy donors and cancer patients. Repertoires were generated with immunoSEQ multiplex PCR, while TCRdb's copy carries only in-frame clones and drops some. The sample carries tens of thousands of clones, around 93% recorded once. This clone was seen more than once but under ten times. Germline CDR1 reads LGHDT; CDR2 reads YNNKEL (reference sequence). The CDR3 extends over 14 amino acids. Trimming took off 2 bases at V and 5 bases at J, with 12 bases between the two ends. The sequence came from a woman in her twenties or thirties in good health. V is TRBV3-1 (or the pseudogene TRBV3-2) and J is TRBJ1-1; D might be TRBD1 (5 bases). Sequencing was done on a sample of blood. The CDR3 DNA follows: TGTGCCAGCAGCCAATCCGACAGAGAGACTGAAGCTTTCTTT. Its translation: CASSQSDRETEAFF.